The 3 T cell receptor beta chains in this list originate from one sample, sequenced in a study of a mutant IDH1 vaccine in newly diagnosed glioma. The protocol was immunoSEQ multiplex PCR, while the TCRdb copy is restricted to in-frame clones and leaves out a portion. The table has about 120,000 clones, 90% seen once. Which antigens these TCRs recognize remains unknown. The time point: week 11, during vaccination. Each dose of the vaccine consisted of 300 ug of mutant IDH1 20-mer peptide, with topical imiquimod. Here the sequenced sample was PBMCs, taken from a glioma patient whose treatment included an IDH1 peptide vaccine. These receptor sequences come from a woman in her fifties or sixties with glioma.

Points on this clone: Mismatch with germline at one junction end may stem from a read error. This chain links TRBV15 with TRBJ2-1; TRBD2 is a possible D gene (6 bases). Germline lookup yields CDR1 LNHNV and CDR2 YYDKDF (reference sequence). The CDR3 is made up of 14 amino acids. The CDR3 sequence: CATSRGTDYDEQFF. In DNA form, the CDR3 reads TGTGCCACCTCTCGGGGAACGGACTACGATGAGCAGTTCTTC.

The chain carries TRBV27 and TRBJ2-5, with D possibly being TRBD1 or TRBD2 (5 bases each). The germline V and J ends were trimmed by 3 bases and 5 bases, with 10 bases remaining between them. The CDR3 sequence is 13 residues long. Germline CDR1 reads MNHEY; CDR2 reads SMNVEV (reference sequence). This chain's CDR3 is CASSLGVKETQYF. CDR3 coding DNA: TGTGCCAGCAGTTTGGGGGTTAAGGAGACCCAGTACTTC.

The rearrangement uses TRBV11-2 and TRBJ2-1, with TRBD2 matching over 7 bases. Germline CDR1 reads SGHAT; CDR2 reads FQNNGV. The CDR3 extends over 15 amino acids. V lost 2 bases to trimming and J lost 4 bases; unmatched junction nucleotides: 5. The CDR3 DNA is TGTGCCAGCAGCTTAACACTAGCGTTATACAATGAGCAGTTCTTC. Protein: CASSLTLALYNEQFF.